This T cell receptor (beta chain) was documented in a study of blood T cell repertoires in COVID-19. Overall study: Spain, Italy and the United States supplied samples that represented acute and convalescent COVID-19.

TCRdb's copy holds only in-frame clones and misses some; the assay was immunoSEQ multiplex PCR. The data show roughly 150,000 clones, around 84% seen once. CDR1 and CDR2 (germline): MNHEY, SVGEGT. V trimming: 2 bases; J trimming: 6 bases; junction bases outside the gene matches: 8. The CDR3 is made up of 15 amino acids. Participants, roughly 18 to 90 years old, spanned 24 US areas. Sequencing was done on a sample of PBMCs or T cells enriched from blood (not recorded which). This chain connects TRBV6-2 or TRBV6-3 to TRBJ1-2; 8 bases fit TRBD1. This sequence originates from a man aged 45-65 years who had recovered from COVID-19. The chain's CDR3 is CASSYTRTGPDGYTF. The CDR3 DNA follows: TGTGCCAGCAGTTACACACGGACAGGGCCTGATGGCTACACCTTC.